Shown below are 3 T cell receptor beta chains from a single sample sequenced in a study of blood T cell repertoires in COVID-19. The assay was immunoSEQ multiplex PCR, and TCRdb's table has in-frame clones only and misses some. The data contain 400,000 to 450,000 clones, around 90% of them singletons. The sample was PBMCs or T cells enriched from blood (not recorded which). The receptor source for this set is a man between 18 and 35 years old who had recovered from COVID-19.

The CDR3 nucleotides are TGTGCCAGCAGCTTAGCCCCACTACGGACAGGGGCTGGAAACACCATATATTTT. Translation gives CASSLAPLRTGAGNTIYF. The chain has TRBV7-9 and TRBJ1-3; 9 nucleotides match TRBD1. CDR1 and CDR2 from the germline V gene are SEHNR and FQNEAQ (reference sequence). Unmatched junction bases numbered 8, after V lost 0 bases and J lost 2 bases. The length of the CDR3 is 18 residues.

The V gene is TRBV30, the J gene TRBJ2-2; TRBD1 aligns across 9 bases. V gave up 7 bases and J gave up 1 base; unmatched junction bases: 4. CDR1 is GTSNPN, CDR2 SVGIG, per germline (reference sequence). The CDR3 is made up of 14 amino acids. In nucleotides, the CDR3 is TGTGCCTTCGACAGGGGGGGGAACACCGGGGAGCTGTTTTTT. This sequence encodes CAFDRGGNTGELFF.

The chain couples TRBV15 to TRBJ1-5, with unresolved D. V was clipped by 0 bases and J by 0 bases, with 3 bases between them. Per germline, CDR1 LNHNV and CDR2 YYDKDF (reference sequence). This CDR3 has 14 residues. The chain's CDR3 is CATSRDNSNQPQHF. In DNA form, the CDR3 reads TGTGCCACCAGCAGAGACAATAGCAATCAGCCCCAGCATTTT.